The source of this T cell receptor beta chain is a study of blood T cell repertoires in COVID-19 (dated by TCRdb to 2018 to 2021). About the investigation overall: Samples covering the acute and convalescent phases of COVID-19 were provided by collaborators in the United States, Italy and Spain. The prospective study material was composed of cDNA or gDNA derived from T cells, B-cell-depleted T cells, or PBMCs. Deeply sampled blood TCRbeta repertoires from subjects exposed to, actively infected with, or recovered from COVID-19 were included in the dataset. The repertoires were released in a freely available public database intended as a resource for research on the immune response to SARS-CoV-2. The samples were drawn from two sources: the first 160 participants of the ongoing ImmuneRACE study, and fewer than 1,500 subjects contributed by 6 global collaborators. The sample metadata nearly always contained a de-identified subject ID, COVID-19 status, age in years and sex. Where available, HLA class I and class II types were taken from metadata supplied by the sample provider and were not determined by assay-based typing.

TCRbeta CDR3 regions were amplified from genomic DNA by means of the immunoSEQ Assay, a bias-controlled multiplex PCR. The authors' analysis ran thus. Within the assay, amplification of reference gene primers was used to estimate how many nucleated cells each sample contained. To quantify the absolute abundance of each unique TCRbeta CDR3 rearrangement, sequence reads were collapsed and filtered. For each sample, productive Simpson clonality was calculated by taking the square root of Simpson's diversity index across productive rearrangements. TCRdb stores this immuneACCESS table with in-frame sequences only. Part of the clones is absent; in the studies checked, under half of the shortfall reflects unresolved V genes, and no reason is known for the rest. V and J calls and clone size are as listed in that table; D and trimming were resolved from the DNA. Here the sample has about 50,000 clones; around 89% occur a single time. The ten largest clones capture under 2.5% of the sample.

Deletion took 0 bases off V and 1 base off J, with a span of 10 bases between the germline ends. The germline V gene (reference sequence) gives CDR1 as LGHDT and CDR2 as YNNKEL. The CDR3 goes from the cysteine to the phenylalanine over 15 residues. CDR3 DNA only is kept here, 45 bases in frame from base 1. Whole blood was collected in K2EDTA tubes by collaborating institutions according to the institutions' own protocols. For TCRbeta analysis, collaborators shipped samples as frozen whole blood, isolated PBMCs, or DNA extracted from either of those sample types. In the case of this clone: Its antigen remains unidentified. No quality values exist for individual bases; no much larger clone is one base distant.

What the authors observed across the whole study: The quantity of clinical and demographic metadata differed by source and by participant and was supplied without curation.

This chain joins TRBV3-1 (or the pseudogene TRBV3-2) to TRBJ2-7; TRBD2 is a possible D gene, resting on 6 matching bases. The sequence derives from a human donor in a cohort sampled during active COVID-19. Material for sequencing was peripheral blood. CDR3 sequence: CASSQENRGSYEQYF. The DNA is as follows: TGTGCCAGCAGCCAAGAAAACCGGGGGTCCTACGAGCAGTACTTC.